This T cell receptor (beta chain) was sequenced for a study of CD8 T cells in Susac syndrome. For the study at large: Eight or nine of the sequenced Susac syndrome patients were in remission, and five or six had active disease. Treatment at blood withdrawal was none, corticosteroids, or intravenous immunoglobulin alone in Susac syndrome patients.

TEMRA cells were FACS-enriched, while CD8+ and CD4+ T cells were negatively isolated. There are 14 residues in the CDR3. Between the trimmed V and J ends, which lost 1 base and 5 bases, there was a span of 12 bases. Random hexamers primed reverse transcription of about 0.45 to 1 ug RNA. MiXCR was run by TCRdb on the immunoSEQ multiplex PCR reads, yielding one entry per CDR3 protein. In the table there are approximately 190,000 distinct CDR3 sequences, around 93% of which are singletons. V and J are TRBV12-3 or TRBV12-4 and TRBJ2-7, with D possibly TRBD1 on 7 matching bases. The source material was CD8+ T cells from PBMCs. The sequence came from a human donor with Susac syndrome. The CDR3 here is CASSLGQGGHEQYF. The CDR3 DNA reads TGTGCCAGCAGTTTAGGGCAGGGGGGCCACGAGCAGTACTTC.